The 5 T cell receptor beta chains listed next were all sequenced from one sample in a study of T cells in Graves' hyperthyroidism and ophthalmopathy. RNA transcripts served as the template for amplifying TCR beta CDR3 regions. Primed by the HTBI set, a first-round RT-PCR was run on the TCR CDR3. TCRdb re-analysed the multiplex PCR reads in MiXCR, keeping a single row per CDR3 protein. The repertoire has a few hundred thousand distinct CDR3 sequences, 13% to 15% of them found once; the top ten carry about 21%. Input material: blood. These receptors all come from a woman between 55 and 75 years old with Graves' ophthalmopathy.

This chain uses TRBV20-1 with TRBJ2-3, with D perhaps TRBD2 (5 bases). V shed 6 bases and J shed 4 bases, with 14 bases lying between them. Germline CDR1 and CDR2: DFQATT and SNEGSKA (reference sequence). CDR3 size: 13 residues. The chain's CDR3 is CSAGPGSPDTQYF. The CDR3 DNA reads as TGCAGTGCAGGCCCGGGGTCCCCAGATACGCAGTATTTT.

There are many counts of this clonotype. This chain connects TRBV7-3 to TRBJ2-1; TRBD1 is a possible D gene (6 bases). Between the trimmed V and J ends, which lost 5 bases and 3 bases, there was a span of 17 bases. Germline-derived CDR1 and CDR2 are SGHTA and FQGTGA. The CDR3 loop spans 16 amino acids. The CDR3 spells CASSLNAGASYNEQFF. CDR3 nucleotide sequence: TGTGCCAGCAGCCTTAACGCAGGGGCTAGCTACAATGAGCAGTTCTTC.

This clonotype has at least ten counts. V usage is TRBV12-3 or TRBV12-4 and J usage is TRBJ2-7; 7 nucleotides match TRBD1. The CDR3 has 13 amino acids. V shed 5 bases and J 6 bases; nucleotides not matched to a gene: 7. In DNA, the CDR3 is TGTGCCAGCAGTATTCGACAGGGCGCCGAGCAGTACTTC. Translating gives CASSIRQGAEQYF.

In its sample, this clonotype was seen many times. The chain links TRBV5-1 to TRBJ1-1, with D uncertain. From germline, CDR1 is SGHRS and CDR2 YFSETQ. Trimming shortened V by 4 bases and J by 1 base, and 8 bases separated the two germline ends. The CDR3 totals 13 residues. CDR3: CASSEPGNTEAFF. DNA for the CDR3: TGCGCCAGCAGCGAACCAGGGAACACTGAAGCTTTCTTT.

In its sample, this clonotype was seen many times. The gene calls are TRBV30 and TRBJ2-7, with 10 bases aligning to TRBD1. The germline V gene has CDR1 GTSNPN and CDR2 SVGIG (reference sequence). After removal of 4 bases from V and 2 bases from J, the junction contained 8 bases not matched to a gene. The CDR3 has 15 residues. CDR3 DNA: TGTGCCTGGACCCTCGTGGACAGGGGGGCCTACGAGCAGTACTTC. Translated, it gives CAWTLVDRGAYEQYF.